This T cell receptor beta chain was found in a study of CD8+ T cells in alopecia areata. Regarding the study as a whole: Scalp lesions, especially in alopecia totalis/universalis, had higher clonality than normal scalp.

The germline gives CDR1 SGHDT, CDR2 YYEEEE. Trimming took off 3 bases at V and 7 bases at J, with 7 bases between the two ends. CDR3 length equals 12 residues. This clone appeared once. Antigen: not known. Once RNA had been extracted, it was reverse transcribed into cDNA to act as the sequencing template. The repertoire was sequenced with immunoSEQ multiplex PCR; TCRdb's copy has only in-frame clones and lacks some. The profile shows about 42,000 clones, 55% to 75% of them singletons. The sample's treatment: oral pan-JAK inhibitor, 5-10 mg twice daily. V is TRBV5-6 and J is TRBJ2-2; D not resolved. This TCR derives from a human donor with alopecia areata. The sample was CD8+ T cells sorted from blood, taken at week 4, from a patient treated with tofacitinib. The CDR3 spells CASSSYYGELFF. In nucleotides, the CDR3 is TGTGCCAGCAGCTCCTACTACGGGGAGCTGTTTTTT.